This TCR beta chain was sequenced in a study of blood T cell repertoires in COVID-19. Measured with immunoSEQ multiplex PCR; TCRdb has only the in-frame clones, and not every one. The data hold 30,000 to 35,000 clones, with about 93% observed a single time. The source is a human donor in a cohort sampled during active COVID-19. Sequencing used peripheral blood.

The CDR3: CASSQSRTDSNQPQHF. In DNA, the CDR3 is TGCGCCAGCAGCCAATCTAGAACCGATAGCAATCAGCCCCAGCATTTT. The V and J genes are TRBV4-1 and TRBJ1-5, with unresolved D. Germline V gives CDR1 MGHRA, CDR2 YSYEKL. The CDR3 loop spans 16 amino acids. V lost 2 bases and J 0 bases, leaving 11 bases between the germline ends.